These 26 T cell receptor beta chains came from one sample sequenced in a study of CD8 T cells in Susac syndrome (dated by TCRdb to between 2018 and 2021). Libraries were constructed by the immunoSEQ multiplex PCR assay. RNA was extracted using the RNeasy kit, and about 0.45 to 1 ug of the RNA was reverse transcribed with random hexamers. The raw public data were reprocessed by TCRdb itself: fastp quality trimming at Q25, MiXCR clonotype calling, in-frame beta chains only. Every CDR3 protein is listed once, alongside the most common genes and DNA of its rows. In all, the sample holds about 120,000 distinct CDR3 sequences, and 90% to 95% of those were seen once. The ten biggest clones cover approximately 0.2% of the sample. Material: CD8+ T cells from PBMCs. The source of these receptors is a human donor with Susac syndrome.

The V gene is TRBV5-4, the J gene TRBJ2-1; D remains unclear. The ends were cut back, 3 bases at V and 2 bases at J, with 9 bases in the middle. Per the germline V gene, CDR1 is SGHNT and CDR2 is YYREEE (reference sequence). CDR3 length: 14 residues. The CDR3 DNA follows: TGTGCCAGCAGCTCAAGAGAGACCTACAATGAGCAGTTCTTC. Translated: CASSSRETYNEQFF.

The chain uses TRBV12-3 or TRBV12-4 and TRBJ1-1; a possible D gene is TRBD1 (5 bases). V was pared by 3 bases and J by 11 bases, with 16 bases between. The CDR3 consists of 13 residues. CDR3 region: CASSLGVGKGAFF. CDR3 DNA: TGTGCCAGCAGTTTGGGTGTTGGCAAGGGGGCTTTCTTT.

The rearrangement links TRBV7-9 to TRBJ2-5, with D unresolved. Trimming removed 5 bases at V and 3 bases at J, with 4 bases between. This CDR3 is 11 amino acids long. Germline lookup yields CDR1 SEHNR and CDR2 FQNEAQ (reference sequence). CDR3 sequence (DNA): TGTGCCAGCAGCAAGGAAGAGACCCAGTACTTC. Its protein is CASSKEETQYF.

The CDR3 nucleotides read TGTGCCAGCAGCGATACGGGGCTGAATGAAAAACTGTTTTTT. Translated: CASSDTGLNEKLFF. The chain carries TRBV3-1 and TRBJ1-4; maybe TRBD1 (5 bases). The V and J ends lost 5 bases and 5 bases respectively, with 12 bases between them. The germline gives CDR1 LGHDT, CDR2 YNNKEL (reference sequence). The CDR3 is 14 residues long.

V usage is TRBV28 and J usage is TRBJ1-2; TRBD1 is a possible D gene (6 bases). From germline, CDR1 is MDHEN and CDR2 SYDVKM. The V and J ends lost 3 bases and 5 bases respectively, with 28 bases between them. The CDR3 consists of 19 residues. The CDR3 spells CASSFLLPQGKWRVYGYTF. The CDR3 DNA sequence: TGTGCCAGCAGTTTCTTACTCCCTCAGGGGAAATGGCGGGTTTATGGCTACACCTTC.

The rearrangement joins TRBV2 to TRBJ1-6; D not resolved. The germline gives CDR1 SNHLY, CDR2 FYNNEI. The CDR3 consists of 13 residues. Trimming removed 4 bases from V and 8 bases from J, with 9 bases in between. For the CDR3, the DNA is TGTGCCAGCAGTGGACGGTCTTATTCACCCCTCCACTTT. As protein: CASSGRSYSPLHF.

J is TRBJ2-6 and V is TRBV7-9; D unresolved. Germline CDR1 is SEHNR and CDR2 is FQNEAQ (reference sequence). V shed 5 bases and J shed 4 bases, with 9 bases lying between them. This CDR3 comprises 14 residues. CDR3 amino acids: CASSLPLGANVLTF. The CDR3 DNA sequence: TGTGCCAGCAGCCTACCCTTGGGGGCCAACGTCCTGACTTTC. The whole variable domain, remainder taken from reference TRBV7-9 and TRBJ2-6, is DTGVSQNPRHKITKRGQNVTFRCDPISEHNRLYWYRQTLGQGPEFLTYFQNEAQLEKSRLLSDRFSAERPKGSFSTLEIQRTEQGDSAMYLCASSLPLGANVLTFGAGSRLTVL.

The chain combines TRBV6-5 with TRBJ1-2; TRBD1 agrees at 9 bases. V lost 5 bases and J lost 6; bases outside the gene matches: 7. Per germline, CDR1 MNHEY and CDR2 SVGAGI. The CDR3 sequence is 14 residues long. Here the CDR3 DNA reads TGTGCCAGCAGTGGCCGGGACAGGGAGGATGGCTACACCTTC. This gives the protein CASSGRDREDGYTF.

This sequence joins TRBV12-3 or TRBV12-4 and TRBJ2-7, with D perhaps TRBD2 (5 bases). V was trimmed by 4 bases and J by 3 bases, leaving 10 bases between them. CDR3 length: 13 amino acids. For the CDR3, the DNA is TGTGCCAGCAGTTATTGGGAGTACTACGAGCAGTACTTC. Its translation is CASSYWEYYEQYF.

This chain uses TRBV5-6 with TRBJ1-1; a weak D match, TRBD1 (6 bases). Germline V lookup: CDR1 SGHDT, CDR2 YYEEEE. Trimming shortened V by 0 bases and J by 10 bases, and 13 bases separated the two germline ends. This CDR3 has 13 residues. DNA for the CDR3: TGTGCCAGCAGCTTGGCGGGGGGCTGGGGAGCTTTCTTT. Translating it yields CASSLAGGWGAFF.

The rearrangement joins TRBV6-5 to TRBJ2-3; possible D gene TRBD2, 5 bases. V lost 2 bases, J lost 5 bases, and 14 bases lay in between. The CDR3 totals 15 residues. Germline lookup yields CDR1 MNHEY and CDR2 SVGAGI. The CDR3 is CASSYGADPIDTQYF. DNA of the CDR3: TGTGCCAGCAGTTACGGAGCGGACCCCATAGATACGCAGTATTTT.

In DNA, the CDR3 is TGTGCCAGCAGGATTAGCGGGAGAGGCGTAGAGACCCAGTACTTC. Protein: CASRISGRGVETQYF. This sequence joins TRBV6-6 and TRBJ2-5; 9 bases line up with TRBD2. V shed 6 bases, J shed 4 bases, and the junction held 9 bases outside the gene matches. This CDR3 is 15 amino acids long. Looked up from germline, CDR1 is MNHNY and CDR2 is SVGAGI (reference sequence).

This clonotype was picked up one time. This chain connects TRBV12-3 or TRBV12-4 to TRBJ2-5; no definite D call. The DNA end lines up better with TRBJ2-7; the J call may be wrong. CDR3 size: 12 residues. CDR3 region: CASSAGRLEQYF. DNA for the CDR3: TGTGCCAGCAGTGCAGGACGCCTCGAGCAGTACTTC.

The chain joins TRBV6-5 to TRBJ2-5, with D perhaps matching TRBD1 or TRBD2 (5 bases each). Germline CDR1 reads MNHEY; CDR2 reads SVGAGI. CDR3 length equals 14 residues. Trimming removed 5 bases at V and 6 bases at J, with 16 bases between. CDR3 protein: CASSPGTSGQTQYF. Here the CDR3 DNA reads TGTGCCAGCAGTCCCGGGACCAGTGGACAGACCCAGTACTTC.

The V and J genes are TRBV6-2 or TRBV6-3 and TRBJ2-3, with D perhaps matching TRBD2 (6 bases). This CDR3 contains 14 residues. The V gene lost 6 bases and the J gene lost 4 bases, with 14 bases spanning the gap. Germline CDR1 reads MNHEY; CDR2 reads SVGEGT. CDR3: CASRRNGGADTQYF. CDR3 nucleotides: TGTGCCAGCAGGCGCAACGGGGGAGCAGATACGCAGTATTTT.

The chain combines TRBV6-5 with TRBJ2-6, with D possibly being TRBD1 or TRBD2 (6 bases each). The germline V gene encodes CDR1 MNHEY and CDR2 SVGAGI. The CDR3 spans 15 residues. V was shortened by 6 bases and J by 4 bases, with 13 bases between the two germline ends. CDR3 sequence reads: CASRRGGSGANVLTF. The CDR3 nucleotides read TGTGCCAGCAGACGAGGGGGGTCAGGGGCCAACGTCCTGACTTTC.

V is TRBV20-1 and J is TRBJ2-1; D unresolved. The CDR3 is 14 residues long. Per germline, CDR1 DFQATT and CDR2 SNEGSKA (reference sequence). The germline V and J ends were trimmed by 0 bases and 5 bases, with 11 bases remaining between them. In DNA, the CDR3 is TGCAGTGCTAGAGATTATGTGAGTAACAATGAGCAGTTCTTC. It codes for CSARDYVSNNEQFF.

The chain links TRBV30 to TRBJ2-1; a weak D match, TRBD1 (6 bases). The CDR3 loop spans 14 amino acids. V lost 0 bases and J lost 8, with 14 bases in between. Germline values: CDR1 GTSNPN, CDR2 SVGIG (reference sequence). The CDR3: CAWSVLGAGDEQFF. The CDR3, as DNA: TGTGCCTGGAGTGTACTGGGGGCGGGCGATGAGCAGTTCTTC.

The gene calls are TRBV7-9 and TRBJ2-4; D is perhaps TRBD1 (6 bases). V was cut by 4 bases and J by 5 bases, with 12 bases left in between. The CDR3 has 14 amino acids. In germline, CDR1 is SEHNR, CDR2 FQNEAQ (reference sequence). CDR3 amino acids: CASSSDRTENIQYF. DNA for the CDR3: TGTGCCAGCAGCTCCGACCGGACAGAAAACATTCAGTACTTC.

The rearrangement uses TRBV3-1 and TRBJ1-1; D not resolved. The CDR3 length is 13 residues. Trimming removed 1 base at V and 4 bases at J, with 7 bases between. Germline V gene lookup returns CDR1 LGHDT and CDR2 YNNKEL (reference sequence). CDR3 sequence reads: CASSQVPCTEAFF. DNA for the CDR3: TGTGCCAGCAGCCAAGTCCCCTGCACTGAAGCTTTCTTT.

The sample holds one count of this clonotype. This chain links TRBV19 with TRBJ1-5; D ambiguous. CDR1 and CDR2 from the germline V gene are LNHDA and SQIVND (reference sequence). This CDR3 region has 14 residues. Trimming took off 3 bases at V and 5 bases at J, with 11 bases between the two ends. In DNA, the CDR3 is TGTGCCAGTAGTATTCGGCAGACCCATCAGCCCCAGCATTTT. It encodes CASSIRQTHQPQHF.

The chain recombines TRBV6-5 with TRBJ2-3, with TRBD2 matching over 10 bases. The CDR3 contains 16 residues. After removal of 1 base from V and 4 bases from J, the junction contained 5 bases not matched to a gene. Germline-derived CDR1 and CDR2 are MNHEY and SVGAGI. CDR3 nucleotides: TGTGCCAGCAGTTACTTCGGCCTAGCGGGAGCAGATACGCAGTATTTT. Encoded protein: CASSYFGLAGADTQYF.

The V gene is TRBV20-1, the J gene TRBJ1-4; no clear D. The V and J ends lost 0 bases and 0 bases respectively, with 8 bases between them. CDR1 and CDR2 (germline): DFQATT, SNEGSKA (reference sequence). The CDR3 runs 15 residues. CDR3 coding DNA: TGCAGTGCTAGAGATGTGAAATCAACTAATGAAAAACTGTTTTTT. Translated, it gives CSARDVKSTNEKLFF.

The chain carries TRBV15 and TRBJ1-2, with D perhaps TRBD1 (5 bases). Trimming took 0 bases from V and 5 from J, leaving 13 bases between them. Per the germline V gene, CDR1 is LNHNV and CDR2 is YYDKDF (reference sequence). CDR3 size: 15 residues. The CDR3 reads CATSREEGRAYGYTF. CDR3 nucleotide sequence: TGTGCCACCAGCAGAGAGGAGGGACGGGCTTATGGCTACACCTTC.

The chain links TRBV30 to TRBJ2-7; TRBD2 agrees at 11 bases. CDR1 is GTSNPN, CDR2 SVGIG, per germline (reference sequence). The CDR3 is 22 amino acids. V shed 0 bases and J 6 bases; nucleotides not matched to a gene: 28. The CDR3 spells CAWSVGAGQTWVSGTSGGEQYF. CDR3 bases: TGTGCCTGGAGTGTAGGAGCCGGCCAGACTTGGGTTTCCGGGACTAGCGGTGGCGAGCAGTACTTC.

The rearrangement joins TRBV27 to TRBJ2-3; possible D gene TRBD1, 6 bases. Germline V gene lookup returns CDR1 MNHEY and CDR2 SMNVEV (reference sequence). The CDR3 length is 16 residues. Trimming took 4 bases from V and 4 from J, leaving 18 bases between them. CDR3 sequence reads: CASSSRQVANADTQYF. CDR3 in DNA: TGTGCCAGCAGTTCCAGACAGGTGGCTAATGCAGATACGCAGTATTTT.